This is a list of T cell receptor beta chains from one sample in a study of T cells in localized non-small cell lung cancer. Clones were read by immunoSEQ multiplex PCR, and TCRdb kept only the in-frame ones, dropping some. In the table there are about 18,000 clones, about four fifths of which are singletons. The sequencing here drew on peripheral blood, taken before any cancer treatment. Receptors originate from a female donor over 55 with stage I lung adenocarcinoma. Each CDR3 is given without its conserved first and last residue.

TRBV5-1	TRBJ2-3	ASSLGLAGSGHTDTQY
TRBV5-1	TRBJ2-2	ASSSSGRGTGELF
TRBV19	TRBJ2-5	ASSIRLAGETQY
TRBV2	TRBJ2-5	ASRWGEGETQY
TRBV19	TRBJ1-1	ASSIDRASPGTEAF
TRBV11-1	TRBJ2-3	ASSLEGGTQY
TRBV10-3	TRBJ1-5	AISEDGDQPQH
TRBV18	TRBJ2-7	ASSPPGFVFSYEQY
TRBV5-6	TRBJ2-1	ASSLPLAGDRYNEQF
TRBV19	TRBJ1-4	ASSIGWAAGGKLF
TRBV6-6	TRBJ1-2	ASSPQGGYGYT
TRBV5-4	TRBJ1-1	ASSVHSQGITEAF
TRBV6-4	TRBJ2-2	ASAPGATTGELF
TRBV30	TRBJ2-2	AWSVLWSGELF
TRBV4-1	TRBJ1-5	ASGRGEGQPQH
TRBV9	TRBJ2-3	ASSAGPGSLIDTQY
TRBV5-5	TRBJ2-7	ASSWERQEFYEQY
TRBV25-1	TRBJ1-5	ASRGTGGNQPQH
TRBV12-5	TRBJ2-7	ASGTRGTSGHFSYEQY
TRBV7-8	TRBJ2-2	ASSYGQGANTGELF
TRBV10-3	TRBJ2-7	ASSYGAGAGYEQY
TRBV4-2	TRBJ2-5	ASSVMGPQGDQETQY
TRBV7-2	TRBJ2-3	ASSSAGGDTQY
TRBV10-3	TRBJ1-1	AISESVPRSTEAF
TRBV30	TRBJ1-5	AWTPGSRGNQPQH
TRBV18	TRBJ1-5	ASSPSGGGQPQH
TRBV11-2	TRBJ2-7	ASSSTRGLSYEQY
TRBV19	TRBJ1-2	ASSIRQGGLRDGYT
TRBV4-2	TRBJ2-3	ASSLTGAGTDTQY
TRBV13	TRBJ1-2	ASSREGASYGYT
TRBV27	TRBJ2-7	ASSRQGTVGEQY
TRBV5-1	TRBJ2-7	ASSLSRGHSYEQY
TRBV9	TRBJ1-2	ASSPSPGIDYGYT
TRBV13	TRBJ2-7	ASSPRQVSYEQY
TRBV7-8	TRBJ2-1	ASSLGTVYNEQF
TRBV7-3	TRBJ2-3	ASSLGFFSSTDTQY
TRBV27	TRBJ1-1	ASSLNGRAEAF
TRBV7-2	TRBJ1-5	ASSLPGDQPQH
TRBV19	TRBJ1-6	ASSIWEAHYNSPLH
TRBV6-6	TRBJ2-3	ASSSLKATDTQY
TRBV7-2	TRBJ2-6	ASSFNGAGGANVLT
TRBV11-3	TRBJ1-5	ASSISEIQPQH
TRBV7-9	TRBJ1-3	ASSLGGGNTIY
TRBV2	TRBJ1-4	ASSRDGGGEKLF
TRBV18	TRBJ2-7	ASSGRSLGTGMY
TRBV5-1	TRBJ2-7	ASSFGSGDYEQY
TRBV19	TRBJ1-5	ASSIHHQPQH
TRBV5-1	TRBJ2-7	ASSLAGQGEGEQY
TRBV7-2	TRBJ1-2	ASSLAQGANYGYT
TRBV6-5	TRBJ2-5	ASSRGGSKQETQY
TRBV15	TRBJ2-1	ATSKIQRGSSYNEQF
TRBV5-4	TRBJ2-7	ASSTESNELDEQY
TRBV6-1	TRBJ1-5	ASSEALIQPQH
TRBV6-6	TRBJ2-1	ASSSRGANEQF
TRBV18	TRBJ1-2	ASSPPDRQTNYGYT
TRBV5-5	TRBJ2-6	ASIYNVAQSRANVLT
TRBV7-2	TRBJ1-5	ASSPTGTSNQPQH
TRBV5-8	TRBJ2-2	ASSLSHGGGSTGELF
TRBV5-1	TRBJ1-1	ASSLRVEDDTEAF
TRBV6-5	TRBJ1-2	ASRGSVLLSYGYT